Below are 15 T cell receptor beta chains sequenced from a single sample in a study of blood T cell repertoires in COVID-19 (dated by TCRdb to about 2020). The library was produced with the immunoSEQ multiplex PCR assay. TCRdb took this table from immuneACCESS and kept in-frame rearrangements with V and J called. Such tables lack part of the clones; where checked against another copy, unresolved V genes explain under half of the gap, and the rest is unexplained. Here the sample has tens of thousands of clones; approximately 86% occur a single time. In total, the top ten clones hold 12% of the sample. The sample comprised peripheral blood. These receptors came from a human donor in a cohort sampled during active COVID-19.

The chain is built from TRBV7-9 and TRBJ1-1; possible D gene TRBD1, 6 bases. Trimming stripped 3 bases from V and 5 bases from J, with 10 bases between. In germline, CDR1 is SEHNR, CDR2 FQNEAQ (reference sequence). This CDR3 has 13 amino acids. CDR3: CASSFWTDTEAFF. CDR3 nucleotide sequence: TGTGCCAGCAGCTTTTGGACAGATACTGAAGCTTTCTTT.

This chain connects TRBV18 to TRBJ2-1, with 8 nucleotides matching TRBD1. Germline CDR1 reads KGHSH; CDR2 reads LQKENI. Trimming took 2 bases from V and 10 from J; bases not matched to a gene: 10. The CDR3 has 15 residues. CDR3 coding DNA: TGTGCCAGCTCACCAACTTTGCAGGGGGCTGGGGAGCAGTTCTTC. Its protein is CASSPTLQGAGEQFF.

The rearrangement joins TRBV5-1 to TRBJ2-2; 9 bases are a match to TRBD1. V lost 0 bases and J lost 3; bases outside the gene matches: 3. The CDR3 is made up of 16 amino acids. Germline values: CDR1 SGHRS, CDR2 YFSETQ. As DNA, the CDR3 is TGCGCCAGCAGCTTGGGAGGGACAGGGCACACCGGGGAGCTGTTTTTT. Protein: CASSLGGTGHTGELFF.

The chain combines TRBV4-1 with TRBJ1-2; a possible D gene is TRBD1 (5 bases). Germline V gives CDR1 MGHRA, CDR2 YSYEKL. The CDR3 contains 11 residues. V gave up 3 bases and J gave up 7 bases, with 6 bases separating them. The CDR3 reads CASSHRAGYTF. In DNA, the CDR3 is TGCGCCAGCAGCCACAGGGCTGGCTACACCTTC.

This chain connects TRBV6-2 or TRBV6-3 to TRBJ1-1; possible D gene TRBD1, 6 bases. Trimming cost V 5 bases and J 6 bases, with 10 bases left between them. The germline gives CDR1 MNHEY, CDR2 SVGEGT. The CDR3 is 12 residues long. In nucleotides, the CDR3 is TGTGCCAGCAGTACAGGGAGCTCTGAAGCTTTCTTT. Translated, it gives CASSTGSSEAFF.

This chain joins TRBV5-1 and TRBJ2-3; D is perhaps TRBD2 (6 bases). V was pared by 4 bases and J by 0 bases, with 9 bases between. In germline, CDR1 is SGHRS, CDR2 YFSETQ. There are 14 residues in the CDR3. The CDR3 region has the DNA TGCGCCAGCAGCCGGGGGACTAGCACAGATACGCAGTATTTT. Its protein is CASSRGTSTDTQYF.

The genes are TRBV4-3 and TRBJ1-2; 9 bases match TRBD1. V gave up 1 base and J gave up 4 bases; unmatched junction bases: 7. The CDR3 extends over 16 amino acids. The germline V gene has CDR1 LGHNA and CDR2 YSLEER. As DNA, the CDR3 is TGCGCCAGCAGCCAAGTGGGACAGGGCGCCAGCTATGGCTACACCTTC. It specifies CASSQVGQGASYGYTF.

This rearrangement joins TRBV29-1 to TRBJ1-5; 7 nucleotides match TRBD1. The germline V gene encodes CDR1 SQVTM and CDR2 ANQGSEA. J was trimmed by 7 bases and V by 6 bases; bases with no gene match: 9. The CDR3 spans 13 residues. The CDR3 protein is CSVRTGWGQPQHF. DNA for the CDR3: TGCAGCGTGCGGACAGGATGGGGCCAGCCCCAGCATTTT.

V is TRBV11-3 and J is TRBJ2-3, with unresolved D. CDR1 is SGHNT and CDR2 is YENEEA in the germline V gene. V was pared by 1 base and J by 2 bases, with 10 bases between. The CDR3 is 15 amino acids. In nucleotides, the CDR3 is TGTGCCAGCAGCTTAGGGGCCGCCGTCACAGATACGCAGTATTTT. Its translation is CASSLGAAVTDTQYF. Filled out from reference TRBV11-3 and TRBJ2-3, the complete variable domain reads EAGVVQSPRYKIIEKKQPVAFWCNPISGHNTLYWYLQNLGQGPELLIRYENEEAVDDSQLPKDRFSAERLKGVDSTLKIQPAELGDSAVYLCASSLGAAVTDTQYFGPGTRLTVL.

The chain carries TRBV3-1 (or the pseudogene TRBV3-2) and TRBJ2-2; the D gene is possibly TRBD2 (6 bases). This CDR3 comprises 17 residues. Germline V lookup: CDR1 LGHDT, CDR2 YNNKEL (reference sequence). V was clipped by 0 bases and J by 1 base, with 12 bases between them. This CDR3 reads CASSQEGTAGNTGELFF. DNA for the CDR3: TGTGCCAGCAGCCAAGAGGGTACAGCGGGGAACACCGGGGAGCTGTTTTTT.

The chain combines TRBV5-5 with TRBJ2-7, with 9 bases matching TRBD1. Germline V lookup: CDR1 SGHKS, CDR2 YYEKEE (reference sequence). V shed 0 bases and J 5 bases; nucleotides not matched to a gene: 6. The CDR3 totals 15 residues. The CDR3 DNA follows: TGTGCCAGCAGCTTGGTACAGGGGGCTATAGACGAGCAGTACTTC. Its translation is CASSLVQGAIDEQYF.

The chain employs TRBV19 and TRBJ2-7; the match to TRBD1 covers 7 bases. Germline values: CDR1 LNHDA, CDR2 SQIVND (reference sequence). The CDR3 is 14 residues long. Trimming removed 5 bases from V and 3 bases from J; junction bases left unmatched: 7. The CDR3 reads CASSPSDRFYEQYF. For the CDR3, the DNA is TGTGCCAGTAGTCCCTCGGACAGGTTCTACGAGCAGTACTTC.

This chain links TRBV9 with TRBJ2-7; D not resolved. V lost 2 bases and J 4 bases, leaving 13 bases between the germline ends. Germline CDR1 and CDR2: SGDLS and YYNGEE. This CDR3 region has 14 residues. The CDR3 DNA reads TGTGCCAGCAGCGTGGGCCTTAATACTTACGAGCAGTACTTC. Translated: CASSVGLNTYEQYF.

The chain is built from TRBV24-1 and TRBJ2-1, with 9 bases that match TRBD2. The germline V gene encodes CDR1 KGHDR and CDR2 SFDVKD. The CDR3 is 16 amino acids. After removal of 2 bases from V and 7 bases from J, the junction contained 8 bases not matched to a gene. CDR3 protein: CATSDSRGGTDNEQFF. CDR3 nucleotide sequence: TGTGCCACCAGTGATTCGCGGGGGGGGACAGATAATGAGCAGTTCTTC.

The V gene is TRBV11-2, the J gene TRBJ2-3; a possible D gene is TRBD2 (6 bases). CDR1 and CDR2 from the germline V gene are SGHAT and FQNNGV. Trimming left V 6 bases short and J 0 bases short, with 10 bases between. This CDR3 spans 14 amino acids. This chain's CDR3 is CASRGGVSTDTQYF. The CDR3 coding sequence is TGTGCCAGCAGGGGCGGGGTAAGCACAGATACGCAGTATTTT. Supplemented by reference TRBV11-2 and TRBJ2-3, the full variable domain reads EAGVAQSPRYKIIEKRQSVAFWCNPISGHATLYWYQQILGQGPKLLIQFQNNGVVDDSQLPKDRFSAERLKGVDSTLKIQPAKLEDSAVYLCASRGGVSTDTQYFGPGTRLTVL.